This TCR beta chain is drawn from a study of graft-versus-host responses after intestinal transplantation. Study information: Every recipient underwent anti-thymocyte globulin induction, then tacrolimus and steroids for approximately 3 years.

Germline trimming cut 3 bases from V and 3 bases from J; bases unmatched to any gene: 6. The CDR3 has 17 amino acids. From germline, CDR1 is SGHVS and CDR2 FQNEAQ. Study results and caveats: Peak circulating GvH clone levels were associated with early post-transplant HvG declines. GvH clones occurred in recipient marrow; some first appeared in ileum or blood.

Profiled with immunoSEQ multiplex PCR; TCRdb holds only in-frame clones, not every one. Among approximately 80,000 clones listed, 85% to 90% were seen once. Notes on this clone: Its antigen is unidentified.

The source of this sequence is a human donor who received an intestinal transplant. Sequenced here: unstimulated CD4+ T cells sorted from spleen or lymph node cells, sampled before intestinal transplant. This chain uses TRBV7-8 with TRBJ2-7; 15 bases fit TRBD2. CDR3 protein: CASSFGLAGGRGYEQYF. For the CDR3, the DNA is TGTGCCAGCAGCTTTGGACTAGCGGGGGGGCGGGGCTACGAGCAGTACTTC.